This T cell receptor (beta chain) is from a study of CD8 T cells in Susac syndrome. Study-wide results and caveats: It was acknowledged in the study that the number of individuals who were included in its TCR sequencing and HLA analysis was relatively small.

RNA was extracted with the RNeasy kit, and a quantity of 0.5 to 1 ug was reverse transcribed using random hexamers. immunoSEQ multiplex PCR amplified TCR beta CDR3 across 54 Vbeta, 13 Jbeta. TCRdb analysed the immunoSEQ multiplex PCR reads with MiXCR anew, one entry per CDR3 protein. The profile shows about 120,000 distinct CDR3 sequences, 85% to 95% of them singletons. Negative isolation yielded the CD8+ and CD4+ T cells, while FACS enriched the TEMRA cells. On this clonotype: The antigen remains undetermined.

The CDR3 runs to 14 residues. Germline CDR1 and CDR2: SGHTA and FQGNSA. V was pared by 6 bases and J by 6 bases, with 5 bases of the junction left unmatched. This clonotype was obtained from a human donor with multiple sclerosis. The rearrangement uses TRBV7-2 and TRBJ1-4; TRBD1 aligns across 9 bases. Sequencing was carried out using CD4+ T cells from PBMCs. The CDR3, as DNA: TGTGCCAGCAGTTTTGACAGGGGGGATGAAAAACTGTTTTTT. The encoded protein is CASSFDRGDEKLFF.